Listed below are T cell receptor beta chains from one sample, sequenced in a study of shared clonotypes between healthy human individuals. Clones were read by immunoSEQ multiplex PCR, and TCRdb kept only the in-frame ones, dropping some. The sample has about 680,000 clones, under 80% seen once; the top ten hold roughly 1.7%. Sequencing was performed on memory CD4+ T cells sorted from blood. The origin of the receptors is a woman in her 30s in good health. CDR3s include the opening cysteine and the closing phenylalanine or tryptophan. Each record gives: CDR3 protein, CDR3 DNA, V gene, CDR3 length, clone size, D gene, J gene. D genes are given only for firm matches. Size is stated for part of the rows, as once, few or many counts, or as a class when the clone is expanded.

CSVQDTGTQVAQYF	TGCAGCGTACAAGACACCGGGACCCAAGTGGCCCAGTACTTC	TRBV29-1	14	-	-	TRBJ2-5
CASSYGAGRHEQYF	TGTGCCAGCAGTTATGGAGCGGGAAGGCACGAGCAGTACTTC	TRBV6-5	14	-	TRBD2	TRBJ2-7
CASSLNSNTEAFF	TGTGCCAGCAGCTTGAACTCGAACACTGAAGCTTTCTTT	TRBV5-5	13	once	-	TRBJ1-1
CASRGDAVYEQYF	TGTGCCAGTAGGGGAGACGCCGTCTACGAGCAGTACTTC	TRBV19	13	-	-	TRBJ2-7
CASSSRTGNYGYTF	TGCGCCAGCAGCTCTCGAACAGGGAACTATGGCTACACCTTC	TRBV5-1	14	-	-	TRBJ1-2
CASSSGDRDNNEQFF	TGCGCCAGCAGCTCGGGGGACAGGGATAACAATGAGCAGTTCTTC	TRBV5-1	15	-	TRBD1	TRBJ2-1
CASSSQGARNQPQHF	TGTGCCAGCAGCTCTCAGGGGGCGCGCAATCAGCCCCAGCATTTT	TRBV28	15	many	TRBD1	TRBJ1-5
CASSFDRLTYEQYF	TGTGCCAGCAGCTTTGACAGACTGACCTACGAGCAGTACTTC	TRBV11-1	14	-	-	TRBJ2-7
CASSLEMNTEAFF	TGTGCCAGCAGCTTAGAGATGAACACTGAAGCTTTCTTT	TRBV7-9	13	few	-	TRBJ1-1
CAWSPGQGEQAFF	TGTGCCTGGAGTCCGGGACAGGGAGAGCAAGCTTTCTTT	TRBV30	13	-	TRBD1	TRBJ1-1
CASSLGLARSEQYF	TGTGCCAGCAGCTTAGGACTGGCTCGCAGCGAGCAGTACTTC	TRBV7-9	14	-	-	TRBJ2-7
CASRREGNTGELFF	TGTGCCAGCCGGAGAGAGGGGAACACCGGGGAGCTGTTTTTT	TRBV5-4	14	-	-	TRBJ2-2
CASTRGQGQETQYF	TGTGCCAGCACCAGAGGACAGGGCCAAGAGACCCAGTACTTC	TRBV5-6	14	once	TRBD1	TRBJ2-5
CASSLQGRQSNEQFF	TGTGCCAGCAGCTTACAGGGTAGACAGAGCAATGAGCAGTTCTTC	TRBV11-3	15	-	-	TRBJ2-1
CASSPGTTQETQYF	TGTGCCAGCTCACCAGGGACTACCCAGGAGACCCAGTACTTC	TRBV18	14	many	TRBD2	TRBJ2-5
CASLLAGRANEQFF	TGTGCCAGTCTACTAGCGGGCCGGGCTAATGAGCAGTTCTTC	TRBV28	14	few	TRBD2	TRBJ2-1
CASSHTTGDQPQHF	TGTGCCAGCAGCCACACGACAGGGGATCAGCCCCAGCATTTT	TRBV28	14	-	TRBD1	TRBJ1-5
CASSRRGLTSGTEANTGELFF	TGTGCCAGCTCACGGAGGGGATTGACTAGCGGGACGGAGGCGAACACCGGGGAGCTGTTTTTT	TRBV18	21	-	TRBD2	TRBJ2-2
CSVRGANEKLFF	TGCAGCGTTCGGGGGGCTAATGAAAAACTGTTTTTT	TRBV29-1	12	-	-	TRBJ1-4
CASRLQGHEQYF	TGTGCCAGCAGGCTACAGGGTCACGAGCAGTACTTC	TRBV28	12	-	-	TRBJ2-7
CASSLGGIGRDNQETQYF	TGTGCCAGCAGCTTGGGGGGGATTGGGAGAGATAACCAAGAGACCCAGTACTTC	TRBV11-3	18	-	TRBD2	TRBJ2-5
CASSPRQGKIETQYF	TGTGCCAGCAGTCCCCGACAGGGGAAGATAGAGACCCAGTACTTC	TRBV2	15	-	TRBD1	TRBJ2-5
CAISAKGRLTNEKLFF	TGTGCCATCAGTGCTAAGGGCCGACTTACTAATGAAAAACTGTTTTTT	TRBV10-3	16	-	-	TRBJ1-4
CASRQSLGPSDTQYF	TGCGCCAGCAGGCAATCACTAGGCCCCTCAGATACGCAGTATTTT	TRBV5-1	15	few	-	TRBJ2-3
CASSLGQPLNTEAFF	TGCGCCAGCAGCTTGGGACAGCCACTGAACACTGAAGCTTTCTTT	TRBV5-1	15	-	-	TRBJ1-1
CASSYFGRGFRVNNSPLHF	TGTGCCAGCAGTTACTTCGGGCGGGGGTTTAGGGTCAATAATTCACCCCTCCACTTT	TRBV6-7	19	-	-	TRBJ1-6
CASSSRQAAGETQYF	TGTGCCAGCAGCTCCAGACAGGCCGCAGGGGAGACCCAGTACTTC	TRBV7-9	15	-	-	TRBJ2-5
CASTRGPYSYEQYF	TGTGCCAGCACGCGGGGACCGTACTCCTACGAGCAGTACTTC	TRBV28	14	few	-	TRBJ2-7
CASSLSGQAGDTQYF	TGTGCCAGCAGCTTATCGGGACAGGCAGGAGATACGCAGTATTTT	TRBV7-7	15	-	TRBD1	TRBJ2-3
CASALGPGANVLTF	TGTGCCAGCGCGCTTGGGCCCGGGGCCAACGTCCTGACTTTC	TRBV7-6	14	few	-	TRBJ2-6
CASTSFSGPYEQYF	TGTGCCAGCACCTCTTTTAGCGGGCCCTACGAGCAGTACTTC	TRBV6-6	14	-	TRBD2	TRBJ2-7
CASSLEGDTEAFF	TGTGCCAGCAGCTTAGAAGGTGACACTGAAGCTTTCTTT	TRBV7-9	13	-	-	TRBJ1-1
CASSLGGSSYEQYF	TGCGCCAGCAGCTTGGGCGGGAGTTCCTACGAGCAGTACTTC	TRBV5-1	14	-	TRBD2	TRBJ2-7
CASSSFQGISGNTIYF	TGTGCCAGCAGCTCTTTTCAGGGGATCTCCGGAAACACCATATATTTT	TRBV5-6	16	-	-	TRBJ1-3
CASHVLQETQYF	TGTGCCAGCCATGTCCTCCAAGAGACCCAGTACTTC	TRBV5-4	12	few	-	TRBJ2-5
CASSLGPSGETQYF	TGTGCCAGCAGCTTAGGTCCTAGCGGGGAGACCCAGTACTTC	TRBV11-2	14	-	TRBD2	TRBJ2-5
CVRTVLRGPTYEQYF	TGTGTCAGAACCGTACTAAGGGGGCCAACCTACGAGCAGTACTTC	TRBV7-5	15	-	-	TRBJ2-7
CASSPRTSGVSYNEQFF	TGTGCCAGCAGCCCGCGGACTAGCGGGGTCTCCTACAATGAGCAGTTCTTC	TRBV7-9	17	few	TRBD2	TRBJ2-1
CASGTGNQPQHF	TGCGCCAGCGGGACAGGCAATCAGCCCCAGCATTTT	TRBV10-2	12	many	TRBD1	TRBJ1-5
CASSDGTRGTDTQYF	TGTGCCAGCAGTGACGGGACTAGAGGGACAGATACGCAGTATTTT	TRBV6-4	15	-	TRBD2	TRBJ2-3
CASSLMAGGTDTQYF	TGTGCCAGCAGCTTAATGGCGGGAGGCACAGATACGCAGTATTTT	TRBV7-3	15	once	TRBD2	TRBJ2-3